This T cell receptor (beta chain) was documented in a study of CD8 T cells in Susac syndrome. Broader study findings: It was acknowledged by the study that relatively few individuals were included in its TCR sequencing and HLA analysis.

Trimming at V came to 3 bases and at J to 4 bases, leaving 6 bases not matched to a gene. Germline values: CDR1 SGHRS, CDR2 YFSETQ. The CDR3 is 15 amino acids. TCR beta was sequenced from blood CD8+ and CD4+ T cells. When the RNA was reverse transcribed, random hexamers were used with an input of about 0.5 to 1 ug. The method of amplification for TCR beta CDR3 was immunoSEQ multiplex PCR, covering 54 Vbeta and 13 Jbeta. Via MiXCR, TCRdb re-called the immunoSEQ multiplex PCR reads, giving one row per CDR3 protein. The sample consists of roughly 180,000 distinct CDR3 sequences, about 93% of them appearing once. Note on this clonotype: Antigen specificity is unknown.

This sequence joins TRBV5-1 and TRBJ2-2; TRBD2 matches at 7 bases. The clonotype originates from a human donor with multiple sclerosis. The source material was CD4+ T cells from PBMCs. DNA of the CDR3: TGCGCCAGCAGCTGGGGGACTAACCCCACCGGGGAGCTGTTTTTT. Residues: CASSWGTNPTGELFF.